This T cell receptor (beta chain) was retrieved from a study of response to subunit inactivated influenza vaccine. TCRdb reanalysed the RT-PCR reads using MiXCR and keeps one entry per CDR3 protein. This table has about 570,000 distinct CDR3 sequences, roughly 12% appearing once. Germline-derived CDR1 and CDR2 are SGHTA and FQGNSA. The CDR3 is 14 residues long. V was pared by 0 bases and J by 8 bases, with 5 bases of the junction left unmatched. This clonotype has only a few counts. This sample was also put to use in a study of T cells expressing NK-cell markers. That study adds: The cDNA for TCR beta came from 5'RACE template switching with UMIs. Several experiments employed an anti-gamma-delta TCR antibody to confine sorting to alpha-beta TCR T cells. The CD3+CD56-NKG2C+ fraction was also led by these clonotypes in several donors.

This TCR came from a man aged 50-60 years who received an inactivated influenza vaccine. The chain combines TRBV7-2 with TRBJ1-2; TRBD1 agrees at 8 bases. The material sequenced was PBMCs from blood, taken on the day of vaccination. Here the CDR3 DNA reads TGTGCCAGCAGCTTAGCCGGCAGGGGGCAAGGCTACACCTTC. It translates to CASSLAGRGQGYTF. The variable domain in full, completed from reference TRBV7-2 and TRBJ1-2, reads GAGVSQSPSNKVTEKGKDVELRCDPISGHTALYWYRQSLGQGLEFLIYFQGNSAPDKSGLPSDRFSAERTGGSVSTLTIQRTQQEDSAVYLCASSLAGRGQGYTFGSGTRLTVV.